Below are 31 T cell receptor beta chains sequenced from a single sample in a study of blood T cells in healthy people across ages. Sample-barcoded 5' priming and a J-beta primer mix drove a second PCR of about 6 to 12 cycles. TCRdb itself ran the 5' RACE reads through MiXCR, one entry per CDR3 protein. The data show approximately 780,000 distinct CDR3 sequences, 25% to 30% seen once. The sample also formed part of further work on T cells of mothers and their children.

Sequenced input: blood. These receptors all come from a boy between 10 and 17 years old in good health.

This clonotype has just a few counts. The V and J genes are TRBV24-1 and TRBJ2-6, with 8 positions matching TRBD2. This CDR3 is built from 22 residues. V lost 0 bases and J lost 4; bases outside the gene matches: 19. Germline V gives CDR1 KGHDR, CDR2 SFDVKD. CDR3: CATSDLPRGGLNRDSGANVLTF. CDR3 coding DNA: TGTGCCACCAGTGATTTGCCCCGGGGGGGCCTGAATCGGGATTCCGGGGCCAACGTCCTGACTTTC.

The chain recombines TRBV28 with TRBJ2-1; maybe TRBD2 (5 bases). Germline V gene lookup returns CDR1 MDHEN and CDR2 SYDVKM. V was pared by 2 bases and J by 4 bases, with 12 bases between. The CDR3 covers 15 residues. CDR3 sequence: CASSLAQRLYNEQFF. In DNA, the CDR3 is TGTGCCAGCAGTTTAGCCCAAAGACTATACAATGAGCAGTTCTTC.

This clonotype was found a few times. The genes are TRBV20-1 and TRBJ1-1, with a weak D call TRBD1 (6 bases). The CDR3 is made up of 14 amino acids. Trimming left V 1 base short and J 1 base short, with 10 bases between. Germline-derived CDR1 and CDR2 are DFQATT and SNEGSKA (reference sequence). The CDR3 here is CSARVPDRNTEAFF. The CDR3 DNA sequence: TGCAGTGCTAGAGTCCCGGACAGGAACACTGAAGCTTTCTTT.

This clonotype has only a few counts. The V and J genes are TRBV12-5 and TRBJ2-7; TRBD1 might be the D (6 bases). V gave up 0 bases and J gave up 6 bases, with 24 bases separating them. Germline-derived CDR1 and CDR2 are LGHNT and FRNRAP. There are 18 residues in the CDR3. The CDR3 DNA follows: TGTGCTAGTGGTTTGGTATTGGGTTTAAGGACAGACCTCGGCGAGCAGTACTTC. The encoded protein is CASGLVLGLRTDLGEQYF.

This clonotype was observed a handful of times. CDR3 amino acids: CASSLGVDTDTQYF. The CDR3 DNA reads as TGCGCCAGCAGCTTGGGGGTTGACACAGATACGCAGTATTTT. The chain joins TRBV5-1 to TRBJ2-3; the D is unclear. Per the germline V gene, CDR1 is SGHRS and CDR2 is YFSETQ. This CDR3 is built from 14 residues. Trimming cost V 0 bases and J 2 bases, with 7 bases left between them.

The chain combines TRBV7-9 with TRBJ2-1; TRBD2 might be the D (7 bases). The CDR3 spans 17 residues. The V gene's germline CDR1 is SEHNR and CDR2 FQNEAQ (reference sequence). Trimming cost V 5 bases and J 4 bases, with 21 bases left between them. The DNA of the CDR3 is TGTGCCAGCAGCCAAAGGTTAGGGGGGGAGAAATACAATGAGCAGTTCTTC. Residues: CASSQRLGGEKYNEQFF. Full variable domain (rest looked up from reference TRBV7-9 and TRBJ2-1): DTGVSQNPRHKITKRGQNVTFRCDPISEHNRLYWYRQTLGQGPEFLTYFQNEAQLEKSRLLSDRFSAERPKGSFSTLEIQRTEQGDSAMYLCASSQRLGGEKYNEQFFGPGTRLTVL.

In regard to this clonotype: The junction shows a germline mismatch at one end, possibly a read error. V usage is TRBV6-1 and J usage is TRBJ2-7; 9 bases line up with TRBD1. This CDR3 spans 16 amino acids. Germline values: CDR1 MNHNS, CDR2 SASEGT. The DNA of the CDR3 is TGTGCCAGCAGTGAACGCCCACCGGGTACCGGGACAGGGTTGTGCTTC. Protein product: CASSERPPGTGTGLCF.

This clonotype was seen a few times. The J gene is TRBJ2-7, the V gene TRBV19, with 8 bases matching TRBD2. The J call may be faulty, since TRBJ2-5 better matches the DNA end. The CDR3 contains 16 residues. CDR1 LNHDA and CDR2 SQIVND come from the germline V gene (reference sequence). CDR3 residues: CASSIIAGTFQETQYF. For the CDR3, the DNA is TGTGCCAGTAGTATAATAGCGGGGACTTTCCAAGAGACCCAGTACTTC.

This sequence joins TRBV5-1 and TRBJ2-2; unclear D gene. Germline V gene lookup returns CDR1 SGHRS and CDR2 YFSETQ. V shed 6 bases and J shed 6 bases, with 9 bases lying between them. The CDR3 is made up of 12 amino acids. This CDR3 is CASKGGPGELFF. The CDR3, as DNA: TGCGCCAGCAAGGGTGGACCCGGGGAGCTGTTTTTT.

The CDR3 reads CASTIQGARNQPQHF. The CDR3 DNA reads TGTGCCAGCACAATCCAGGGGGCTCGCAATCAGCCCCAGCATTTT. The chain recombines TRBV6-2 or TRBV6-3 with TRBJ1-5, with 8 bases identical to TRBD1. Germline V gene data show CDR1 as MNHEY and CDR2 as SVGEGT. The CDR3 length is 15 residues. Losses at the gene ends were 7 bases for V and 2 bases for J; bases not matched to a gene: 7.

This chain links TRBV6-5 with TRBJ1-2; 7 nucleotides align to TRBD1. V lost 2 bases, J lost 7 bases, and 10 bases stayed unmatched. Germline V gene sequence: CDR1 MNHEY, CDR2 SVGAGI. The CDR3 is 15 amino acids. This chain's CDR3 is CASSYARGARGGYTF. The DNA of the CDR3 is TGTGCCAGCAGTTACGCCAGGGGGGCGCGGGGTGGCTACACCTTC.

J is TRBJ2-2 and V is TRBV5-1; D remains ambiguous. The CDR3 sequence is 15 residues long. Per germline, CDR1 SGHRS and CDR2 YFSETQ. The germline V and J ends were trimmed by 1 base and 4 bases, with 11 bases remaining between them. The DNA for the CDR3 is TGCGCCAGCAGCTTGCCAGCGCTGGGCACCGGGGAGCTGTTTTTT. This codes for CASSLPALGTGELFF. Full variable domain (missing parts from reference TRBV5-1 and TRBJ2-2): KAGVTQTPRYLIKTRGQQVTLSCSPISGHRSVSWYQQTPGQGLQFLFEYFSETQRNKGNFPGRFSGRQFSNSRSEMNVSTLELGDSALYLCASSLPALGTGELFFGEGSRLTVL.

CDR3 in DNA: TGTGCCACGACCCTAGCGGGGGAGAACGATGAGCAGTTCTTC. Its protein product is CATTLAGENDEQFF. This sequence joins TRBV10-3 and TRBJ2-5; 10 bases fit TRBD2. The J call could be wrong; TRBJ2-1 is a better fit for the DNA end. CDR3 length: 14 residues. Looked up from germline, CDR1 is ENHRY and CDR2 is SYGVKD.

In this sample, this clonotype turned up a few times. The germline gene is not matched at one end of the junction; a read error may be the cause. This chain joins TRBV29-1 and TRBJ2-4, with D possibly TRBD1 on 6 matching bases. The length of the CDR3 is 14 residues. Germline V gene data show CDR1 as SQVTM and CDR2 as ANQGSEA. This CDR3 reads CSVESRTDPNIQYF. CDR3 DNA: TGCAGTGTTGAATCCCGGACAGACCCAAACATTCAGTACTTC.

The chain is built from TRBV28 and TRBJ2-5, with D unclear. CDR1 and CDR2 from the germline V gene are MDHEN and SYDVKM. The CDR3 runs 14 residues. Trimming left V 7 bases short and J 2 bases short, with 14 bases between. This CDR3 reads CASTIAGQQETQYF. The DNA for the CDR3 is TGTGCCAGCACCATTGCTGGGCAGCAAGAGACCCAGTACTTC.

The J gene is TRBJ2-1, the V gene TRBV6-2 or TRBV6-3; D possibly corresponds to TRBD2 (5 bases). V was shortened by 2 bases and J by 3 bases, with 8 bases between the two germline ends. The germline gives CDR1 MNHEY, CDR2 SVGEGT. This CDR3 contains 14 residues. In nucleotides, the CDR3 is TGTGCCAGCAGTTACCCAGGACTCTACAATGAGCAGTTCTTC. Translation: CASSYPGLYNEQFF.

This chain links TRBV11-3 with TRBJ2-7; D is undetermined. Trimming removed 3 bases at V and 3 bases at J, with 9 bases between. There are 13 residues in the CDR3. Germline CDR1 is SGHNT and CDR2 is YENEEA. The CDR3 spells CASSLFPDYEQYF. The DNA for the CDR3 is TGTGCCAGCAGCTTGTTTCCGGACTACGAGCAGTACTTC.

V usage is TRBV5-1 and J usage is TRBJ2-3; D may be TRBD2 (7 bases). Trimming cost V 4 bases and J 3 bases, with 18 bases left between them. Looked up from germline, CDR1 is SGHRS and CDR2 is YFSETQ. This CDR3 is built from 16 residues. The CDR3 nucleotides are TGCGCCAGCAGCCCCCTAGGGGGGGCCACTACAGATACGCAGTATTTT. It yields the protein CASSPLGGATTDTQYF.

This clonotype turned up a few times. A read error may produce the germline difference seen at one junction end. The CDR3 DNA follows: TGCACCAGCAGCTCTTTACTTGGACAGCAAGAGACCCGGTACTTC. Amino acids: CTSSSLLGQQETRYF. The rearrangement uses TRBV5-1 and TRBJ2-5; maybe TRBD1 (6 bases). Looked up from germline, CDR1 is SGHRS and CDR2 is YFSETQ. The CDR3 has 15 amino acids.

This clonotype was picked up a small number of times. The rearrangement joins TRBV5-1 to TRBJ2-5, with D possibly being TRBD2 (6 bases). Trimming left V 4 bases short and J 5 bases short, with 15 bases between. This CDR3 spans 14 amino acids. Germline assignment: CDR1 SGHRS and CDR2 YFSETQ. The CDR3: CASSQKVGGETQYF. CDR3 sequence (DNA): TGCGCCAGCAGCCAGAAGGTTGGAGGGGAGACCCAGTACTTC.

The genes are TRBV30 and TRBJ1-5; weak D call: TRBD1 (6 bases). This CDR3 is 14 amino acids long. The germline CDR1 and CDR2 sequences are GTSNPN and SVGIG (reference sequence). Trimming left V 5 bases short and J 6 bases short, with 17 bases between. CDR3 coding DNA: TGTGCCTGGGGCCAAGGGGGATTTGGTCAGCCCCAGCATTTT. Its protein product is CAWGQGGFGQPQHF.

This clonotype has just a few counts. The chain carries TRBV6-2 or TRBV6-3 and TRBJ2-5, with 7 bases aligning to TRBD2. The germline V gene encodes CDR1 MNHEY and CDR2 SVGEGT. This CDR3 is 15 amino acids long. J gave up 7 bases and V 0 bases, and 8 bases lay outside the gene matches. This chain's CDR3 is CASSYSGLAEGTQYF. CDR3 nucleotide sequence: TGTGCCAGCAGTTACTCGGGGCTAGCGGAGGGGACCCAGTACTTC.

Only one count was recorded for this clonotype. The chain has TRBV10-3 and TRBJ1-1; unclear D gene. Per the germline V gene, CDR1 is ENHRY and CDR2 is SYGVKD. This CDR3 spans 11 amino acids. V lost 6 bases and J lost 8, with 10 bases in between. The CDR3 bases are TGTGCCATCAGGGCCGGACCCGAAGCTTTCTTT. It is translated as CAIRAGPEAFF.

The CDR3 region is CAWVPTGGHGYTF. In nucleotides, the CDR3 is TGTGCCTGGGTCCCCACCGGGGGACACGGCTACACCTTC. The chain employs TRBV30 and TRBJ1-2; a weak D match, TRBD1 (6 bases). V gave up 5 bases and J gave up 8 bases, with 18 bases separating them. This CDR3 spans 13 amino acids. The V gene's germline CDR1 is GTSNPN and CDR2 SVGIG (reference sequence).

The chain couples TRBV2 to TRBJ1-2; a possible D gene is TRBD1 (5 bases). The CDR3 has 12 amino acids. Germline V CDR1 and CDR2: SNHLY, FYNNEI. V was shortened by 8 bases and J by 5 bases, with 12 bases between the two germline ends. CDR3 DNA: TGTGCCAGCTTGGGGGGTGGGTATGGCTACACCTTC. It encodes CASLGGGYGYTF.

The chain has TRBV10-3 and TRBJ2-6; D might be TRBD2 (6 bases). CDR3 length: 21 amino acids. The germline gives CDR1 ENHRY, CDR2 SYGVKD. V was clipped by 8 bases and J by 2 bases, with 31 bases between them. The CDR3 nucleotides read TGTGCCATCGATGAAGGACAAGGGAGGCATAGTGGATCGCCTGGGGCCAACGTCCTGACTTTC. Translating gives CAIDEGQGRHSGSPGANVLTF.

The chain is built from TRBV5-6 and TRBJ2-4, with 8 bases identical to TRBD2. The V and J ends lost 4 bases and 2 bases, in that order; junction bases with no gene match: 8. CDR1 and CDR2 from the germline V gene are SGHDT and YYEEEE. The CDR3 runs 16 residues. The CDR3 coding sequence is TGTGCCAGCAGCGGGGTTGCGGGAGGTCCCAAAAACATTCAGTACTTC. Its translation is CASSGVAGGPKNIQYF.

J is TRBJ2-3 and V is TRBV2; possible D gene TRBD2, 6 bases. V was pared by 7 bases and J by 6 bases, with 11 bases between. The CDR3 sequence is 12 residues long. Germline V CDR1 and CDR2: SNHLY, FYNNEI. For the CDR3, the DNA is TGTGCCAGCAACGGGGGTTCGGATACGCAGTATTTT. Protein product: CASNGGSDTQYF.

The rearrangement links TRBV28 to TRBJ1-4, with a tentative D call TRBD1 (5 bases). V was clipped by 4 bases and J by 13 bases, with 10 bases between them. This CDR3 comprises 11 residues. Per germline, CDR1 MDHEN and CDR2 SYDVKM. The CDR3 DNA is TGTGCCAGCAGTTCTCTCGGGACACTGTTTTTT. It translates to CASSSLGTLFF.

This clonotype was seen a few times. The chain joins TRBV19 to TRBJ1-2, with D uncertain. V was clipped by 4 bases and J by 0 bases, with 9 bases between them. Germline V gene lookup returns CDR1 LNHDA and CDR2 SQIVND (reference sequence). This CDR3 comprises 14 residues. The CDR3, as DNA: TGTGCCAGTAGTACCACCCTAGCTAACTATGGCTACACCTTC. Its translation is CASSTTLANYGYTF.

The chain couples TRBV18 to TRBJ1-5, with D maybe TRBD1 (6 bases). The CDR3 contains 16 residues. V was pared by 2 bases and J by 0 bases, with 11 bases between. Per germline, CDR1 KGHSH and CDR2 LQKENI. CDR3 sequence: CASSPWTADSNQPQHF. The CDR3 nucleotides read TGTGCCAGCTCACCATGGACAGCCGATAGCAATCAGCCCCAGCATTTT. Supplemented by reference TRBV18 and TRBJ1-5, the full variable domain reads NAGVMQNPRHLVRRRGQEARLRCSPMKGHSHVYWYRQLPEEGLKFMVYLQKENIIDESGMPKERFSAEFPKEGPSILRIQQVVRGDSAAYFCASSPWTADSNQPQHFGDGTRLSIL.